Presented here are 30 T cell receptor beta chains from one specimen sequenced in a study of regulatory and conventional T cells in RAG deficiency. Genomic DNA came from blood conventional CD4+ T cells gated CD25-low CD127-high. Libraries were prepared by immunoSEQ multiplex PCR; TCRdb keeps only in-frame clonotypes and omits some of them. The table lists tens of thousands of clones, approximately 93% of them singletons. The sample was also linked to a second study, of regulatory T cells. That source adds: The PCR used 52 TRBV and 13 TRBJ primers.

The sequenced sample consisted of CD4+ T cells sorted from blood. The receptors come from a human donor in good health.

V gene TRBV30 combines with J gene TRBJ2-5; D remains unclear. Germline CDR1 is GTSNPN and CDR2 is SVGIG (reference sequence). The CDR3 spans 17 residues. V shed 0 bases and J shed 1 base, with 18 bases lying between them. The DNA for the CDR3 is TGTGCCTGGAGTGTAGAATTTTCGGCTGTAATCCAAGAGACCCAGTACTTC. This translates into CAWSVEFSAVIQETQYF.

This rearrangement joins TRBV5-1 to TRBJ1-2; a weak D match, TRBD1 (6 bases). The germline CDR1 and CDR2 sequences are SGHRS and YFSETQ. This CDR3 is 15 amino acids long. V lost 0 bases and J lost 8, with 17 bases in between. CDR3 DNA: TGCGCCAGCAGCTTGGGAGGACAGTCAGCGGAAGGCTACACCTTC. It encodes CASSLGGQSAEGYTF.

The chain employs TRBV4-1 and TRBJ2-5, with D maybe TRBD1 (5 bases). The germline V gene has CDR1 MGHRA and CDR2 YSYEKL. This CDR3 has 15 amino acids. V was cut by 2 bases and J by 5 bases, with 15 bases left in between. CDR3 sequence (DNA): TGCGCCAGCAGCCAACACCCGACAGTACGGGAGACCCAGTACTTC. Its translation: CASSQHPTVRETQYF.

This sequence joins TRBV5-1 and TRBJ1-1; D is ambiguous. Germline V gene sequence: CDR1 SGHRS, CDR2 YFSETQ. This CDR3 is built from 16 residues. V lost 5 bases and J 1 base, leaving 18 bases between the germline ends. This chain's CDR3 is CASRKVPTPENTEAFF. The DNA of the CDR3 is TGCGCCAGCAGAAAAGTTCCGACACCCGAGAACACTGAAGCTTTCTTT.

CDR3 nucleotides: TGTGCCAGCAGTTATTCCACCGGGACAGGCTCTATTCCAGCTTTCTTT. Its protein is CASSYSTGTGSIPAFF. V and J are TRBV6-6 and TRBJ1-1; the match to TRBD1 covers 8 bases. Germline CDR1 MNHNY, CDR2 SVGAGI (reference sequence). This CDR3 has 16 amino acids. The V gene end was trimmed by 3 bases and the J gene end by 10 bases; junction bases not matched to a gene: 16.

A remark on this clone: A junction boundary mismatches the germline segment, possibly from a read error. The chain uses TRBV12-5 and TRBJ2-7, with no clear D. This CDR3 contains 13 residues. Germline V gene data show CDR1 as LGHNT and CDR2 as FRNRAP. The CDR3 is CASGLGAISLLHF. The DNA of the CDR3 is TGTGCTAGTGGTTTGGGGGCTATTAGCCTCTTGCACTTC.

This clone was seen once. The chain employs TRBV18 and TRBJ2-2; 8 bases are shared with TRBD1. Germline trimming cut 3 bases from V and 2 bases from J; bases unmatched to any gene: 5. The V gene's germline CDR1 is KGHSH and CDR2 LQKENI. This CDR3 comprises 16 residues. The CDR3 nucleotides read TGTGCCAGCTCACCCGGGGGACAGGAAAACACCGGGGAGCTGTTTTTT. Translating gives CASSPGGQENTGELFF.

In this sample, this clone turned up once. This CDR3 is CASSQDVREPPLHF. CDR3 coding DNA: TGTGCCAGCAGCCAAGATGTGCGGGAACCACCCCTCCACTTT. The J gene is TRBJ1-6, the V gene TRBV4-2; D uncertain. The CDR3 has 14 amino acids. Germline V gene sequence: CDR1 LGHNA, CDR2 YNFKEQ. Trimming stripped 0 bases from V and 11 bases from J, with 11 bases between.

This chain connects TRBV5-1 to TRBJ2-5; D is uncertain. V gave up 5 bases and J gave up 1 base, with 12 bases separating them. Germline V gene data show CDR1 as SGHRS and CDR2 as YFSETQ. This CDR3 comprises 14 residues. In DNA form, the CDR3 reads TGCGCCAGCAGTCAAGACCCGCCCCAAGAGACCCAGTACTTC. Encoded protein: CASSQDPPQETQYF.

This sequence joins TRBV28 and TRBJ2-2; TRBD1 agrees at 7 bases. The CDR3 is 15 amino acids. In germline, CDR1 is MDHEN, CDR2 SYDVKM. The junction had 5 bases not matched to a gene; V was cut back by 6 bases and J by 1 base. CDR3 region: CASSPDRVNTGELFF. CDR3 nucleotides: TGTGCCAGCAGCCCCGACAGGGTGAACACCGGGGAGCTGTTTTTT.

The chain is built from TRBV5-1 and TRBJ2-5; possible D gene TRBD1, 6 bases. From germline, CDR1 is SGHRS and CDR2 YFSETQ. The CDR3 runs to 12 residues. V lost 5 bases, J lost 5 bases, and 10 bases lay in between. CDR3 coding DNA: TGCGCCAGCAGACAGGGCCTGGAGACCCAGTACTTC. This gives the protein CASRQGLETQYF.

The CDR3 reads CAWSVQFEAFF. CDR3 DNA: TGTGCCTGGAGTGTACAGTTTGAAGCTTTCTTT. The genes are TRBV30 and TRBJ1-1; D gene uncertain. Germline V gives CDR1 GTSNPN, CDR2 SVGIG (reference sequence). V dropped 0 bases and J dropped 7 bases, with 6 bases sitting between them. The CDR3 has 11 amino acids.

The chain links TRBV19 to TRBJ2-1; 12 bases fit TRBD2. V was clipped by 5 bases and J by 3 bases; unmatched bases: 8. The germline V gene encodes CDR1 LNHDA and CDR2 SQIVND (reference sequence). The CDR3 is 17 amino acids. This CDR3 is CASSRSRLAGVYNEQFF. Here the CDR3 DNA reads TGTGCCAGTAGTCGCTCCCGACTAGCGGGAGTCTACAATGAGCAGTTCTTC. Full variable domain (rest looked up from reference TRBV19 and TRBJ2-1): DGGITQSPKYLFRKEGQNVTLSCEQNLNHDAMYWYRQDPGQGLRLIYYSQIVNDFQKGDIAEGYSVSREKKESFPLTVTSAQKNPTAFYLCASSRSRLAGVYNEQFFGPGTRLTVL.

The table lists this clone with a count of one. The rearrangement uses TRBV19 and TRBJ1-5; the match to TRBD1 covers 7 bases. V shed 3 bases, J shed 4 bases, and the junction held 6 bases outside the gene matches. The CDR3 totals 15 residues. Germline V gene lookup returns CDR1 LNHDA and CDR2 SQIVND (reference sequence). The CDR3 loop reads CASSMLTTGNQPQHF. The CDR3 region has the DNA TGTGCCAGTAGTATGCTCACGACAGGGAATCAGCCCCAGCATTTT.

The V gene is TRBV4-2, the J gene TRBJ2-5, with 8 bases aligning to TRBD2. The CDR3 consists of 19 residues. Germline trimming cut 4 bases from V and 1 base from J; bases unmatched to any gene: 17. Germline CDR1 LGHNA, CDR2 YNFKEQ. CDR3 nucleotides: TGTGCCAGCAGCCGCCTGGCGGGAGGTTCCTCGGGGGGCCAAGAGACCCAGTACTTC. Translation gives CASSRLAGGSSGGQETQYF.

This chain links TRBV7-9 with TRBJ2-5; the D call may be TRBD1 or TRBD2 (5 bases each). V was cut by 5 bases and J by 1 base, with 14 bases left in between. The V gene's germline CDR1 is SEHNR and CDR2 FQNEAQ (reference sequence). The CDR3 has 15 residues. This CDR3 reads CASSPGLGTQETQYF. In DNA form, the CDR3 reads TGTGCCAGCAGCCCAGGGTTGGGGACCCAAGAGACCCAGTACTTC.

The chain recombines TRBV5-4 with TRBJ1-2; the D is unclear. V shed 2 bases and J shed 1 base, with 9 bases lying between them. The CDR3 has 14 amino acids. Germline V gene data show CDR1 as SGHNT and CDR2 as YYREEE (reference sequence). Written as DNA, the CDR3 is TGTGCCAGCAGCTTAGGCCTTCTTAACTATGGCTACACCTTC. It codes for CASSLGLLNYGYTF.

V usage is TRBV7-9 and J usage is TRBJ1-1; D not resolved. This CDR3 contains 14 residues. Germline loops: CDR1 SEHNR, CDR2 FQNEAQ (reference sequence). Trimming stripped 3 bases from V and 2 bases from J, with 10 bases between. CDR3 coding DNA: TGTGCCAGCAGCTTGACCGTCGGAAACACTGAAGCTTTCTTT. Translation: CASSLTVGNTEAFF. Full variable domain (rest looked up from reference TRBV7-9 and TRBJ1-1): DTGVSQNPRHKITKRGQNVTFRCDPISEHNRLYWYRQTLGQGPEFLTYFQNEAQLEKSRLLSDRFSAERPKGSFSTLEIQRTEQGDSAMYLCASSLTVGNTEAFFGQGTRLTVV.

This chain links TRBV4-2 with TRBJ1-3; D possibly corresponds to TRBD1 (5 bases). This CDR3 contains 16 residues. V lost 5 bases, J lost 0 bases, and 14 bases lay in between. Germline V gene lookup returns CDR1 LGHNA and CDR2 YNFKEQ. The CDR3 sequence: CASSSSRGYSGNTIYF. The CDR3 DNA reads TGTGCCAGCAGCTCTTCCCGGGGCTACTCTGGAAACACCATATATTTT.

The V gene is TRBV6-1, the J gene TRBJ1-5, with 8 bases aligning to TRBD1. Germline V CDR1 and CDR2: MNHNS, SASEGT. The CDR3 sequence is 14 residues long. J lost 4 bases, V lost 6 bases, and 5 bases had no gene match. Here the CDR3 reads CASSPWTGNQPQHF. The CDR3 DNA reads as TGTGCCAGCAGCCCATGGACAGGGAATCAGCCCCAGCATTTT.

The rearrangement uses TRBV5-1 and TRBJ1-2; TRBD1 agrees at 9 bases. Trimming removed 4 bases from V and 2 bases from J; junction bases left unmatched: 6. CDR1 is SGHRS and CDR2 is YFSETQ in the germline V gene. The CDR3 is made up of 15 amino acids. In nucleotides, the CDR3 is TGCGCCAGCAGCCGGGACAGGGCGGAAAACTATGGCTACACCTTC. It is translated as CASSRDRAENYGYTF. The full variable domain, in which reference TRBV5-1 and TRBJ1-2 provide the parts outside the CDR3, is KAGVTQTPRYLIKTRGQQVTLSCSPISGHRSVSWYQQTPGQGLQFLFEYFSETQRNKGNFPGRFSGRQFSNSRSEMNVSTLELGDSALYLCASSRDRAENYGYTFGSGTRLTVV.

The chain couples TRBV5-1 to TRBJ2-5; D ambiguous. The length of the CDR3 is 13 residues. V was pared by 8 bases and J by 2 bases, with 13 bases between. The V gene's germline CDR1 is SGHRS and CDR2 YFSETQ. The CDR3 bases are TGCGCCAGTCGGCTCGGGCAGCAAGAGACCCAGTACTTC. This sequence encodes CASRLGQQETQYF.

The gene calls are TRBV5-1 and TRBJ1-1; D gene unclear. The germline V gene encodes CDR1 SGHRS and CDR2 YFSETQ. The CDR3 totals 14 residues. Deletions cut 0 bases from V and 1 base from J, with 7 bases between. The CDR3 spells CASSLGHGNTEAFF. The CDR3 DNA follows: TGCGCCAGCAGCTTGGGGCACGGGAACACTGAAGCTTTCTTT.

The rearrangement joins TRBV28 to TRBJ1-5; TRBD1 might be the D (6 bases). Germline lookup yields CDR1 MDHEN and CDR2 SYDVKM. This CDR3 is 16 amino acids long. The V and J ends lost 7 bases and 3 bases respectively, with 19 bases between them. In nucleotides, the CDR3 is TGTGCCAGCATCATCGGGGGGGCAAGCGACAATCAGCCCCAGCATTTT. Its protein product is CASIIGGASDNQPQHF.

The chain employs TRBV6-1 and TRBJ2-2; D perhaps matches TRBD1 (5 bases). The V end was cut by 5 bases, the J end by 4 bases, with 14 bases between. The germline V gene has CDR1 MNHNS and CDR2 SASEGT. The CDR3 is 15 amino acids. The CDR3 region has the DNA TGTGCCAGCAGTCGTAGCTGGGGCGGCACCGGGGAGCTGTTTTTT. Protein sequence: CASSRSWGGTGELFF.

The chain combines TRBV6-5 with TRBJ1-2, with 8 bases matching TRBD1. This CDR3 region has 15 residues. From germline, CDR1 is MNHEY and CDR2 SVGAGI. V gave up 6 bases and J gave up 4 bases; unmatched junction bases: 10. The CDR3 DNA reads as TGTGCCAGCAGACCTACAGGGGGAAGTGGCTATGGCTACACCTTC. Translating gives CASRPTGGSGYGYTF.

The V and J genes are TRBV7-6 and TRBJ1-1; 8 bases agree with TRBD1. The V segment lost 5 bases and the J segment 3 bases; nucleotides outside the gene matches: 17. Germline V gene sequence: CDR1 SGHVS, CDR2 FNYEAQ. CDR3 size: 18 residues. The CDR3 is CASSPTAGGRILDTEAFF. The CDR3 DNA reads TGTGCCAGCAGCCCCACGGCAGGGGGCCGTATATTGGACACTGAAGCTTTCTTT.

The chain employs TRBV29-1 and TRBJ2-1; 12 bases align to TRBD1. The CDR3 runs to 19 residues. Germline assignment: CDR1 SQVTM and CDR2 ANQGSEA. Trimming removed 3 bases from V and 3 bases from J; junction bases left unmatched: 15. CDR3 nucleotides: TGCAGCGTTGATGGGGACAGGGGGCGTCTAGCGGAGAACTACAATGAGCAGTTCTTC. Encoded protein: CSVDGDRGRLAENYNEQFF.

The rearrangement joins TRBV5-1 to TRBJ2-7; D may be TRBD1 (5 bases). Between the trimmed V and J ends, which lost 1 base and 3 bases, there was a span of 11 bases. Germline V gives CDR1 SGHRS, CDR2 YFSETQ. The CDR3 loop spans 14 amino acids. For the CDR3, the DNA is TGCGCCAGCAGCTTGACAGGCAGGGACTACGAGCAGTACTTC. Translation gives CASSLTGRDYEQYF. Full variable domain (outside the CDR3, taken from reference TRBV5-1 and TRBJ2-7): KAGVTQTPRYLIKTRGQQVTLSCSPISGHRSVSWYQQTPGQGLQFLFEYFSETQRNKGNFPGRFSGRQFSNSRSEMNVSTLELGDSALYLCASSLTGRDYEQYFGPGTRLTVT.

The table lists this clone with a few counts. This chain connects TRBV18 to TRBJ1-5; D not resolved. Germline CDR1 and CDR2: KGHSH and LQKENI. The CDR3 covers 15 residues. Trimming left V 1 base short and J 5 bases short, with 12 bases between. The CDR3 DNA follows: TGTGCCAGCTCACCACTCGGGCAGAATGATCAGCCCCAGCATTTT. Translating it yields CASSPLGQNDQPQHF.